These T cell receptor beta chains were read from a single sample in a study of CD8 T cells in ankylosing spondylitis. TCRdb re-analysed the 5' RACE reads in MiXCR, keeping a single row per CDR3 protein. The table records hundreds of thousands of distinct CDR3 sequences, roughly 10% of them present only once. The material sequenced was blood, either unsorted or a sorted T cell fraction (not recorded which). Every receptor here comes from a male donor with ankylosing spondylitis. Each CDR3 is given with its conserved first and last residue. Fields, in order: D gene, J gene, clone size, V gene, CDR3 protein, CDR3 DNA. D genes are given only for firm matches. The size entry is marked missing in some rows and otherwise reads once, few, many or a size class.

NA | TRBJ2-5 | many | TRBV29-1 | CSVEDQRRTETQYF | TGCAGCGTTGAAGATCAGCGGAGGACCGAGACCCAGTACTTC
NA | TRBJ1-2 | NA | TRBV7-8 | CASSHPGRGTKSYTF | TGTGCCAGCAGCCATCCGGGACGCGGGACCAAGAGCTACACCTTC
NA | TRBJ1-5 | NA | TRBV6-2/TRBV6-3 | CASSDPDSLNQPQHF | TGTGCCAGCAGTGACCCCGACAGCCTGAATCAGCCCCAGCATTTT
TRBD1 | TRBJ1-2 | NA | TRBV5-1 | CASSFGTGNGYTF | TGCGCCAGCAGCTTCGGGACAGGGAATGGCTACACCTTC
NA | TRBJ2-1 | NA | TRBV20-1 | CSATPYGDSYNEQFF | TGCAGTGCGACCCCGTACGGGGATTCCTACAATGAGCAGTTCTTC
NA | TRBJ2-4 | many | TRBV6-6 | CASSRPQGIQYF | TGTGCCAGCAGTCGCCCTCAAGGCATTCAGTACTTC
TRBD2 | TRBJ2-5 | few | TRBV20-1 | CSAVLTSGEETQYF | TGCAGTGCTGTTTTGACTAGCGGTGAAGAGACCCAGTACTTC
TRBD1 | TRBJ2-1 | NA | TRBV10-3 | CAIRRQGSGSYNEQFF | TGTGCCATCAGGCGACAGGGGTCCGGGTCCTACAATGAGCAGTTCTTC
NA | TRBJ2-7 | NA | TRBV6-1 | CASSVHTGSSYEQYF | TGTGCCAGCAGTGTCCATACAGGGAGCTCCTACGAGCAGTACTTC
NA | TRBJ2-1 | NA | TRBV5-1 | CASSLGGSSISSYNEQFF | TGCGCCAGCAGCTTGGGTGGCAGCTCCATAAGCTCCTACAATGAGCAGTTCTTC
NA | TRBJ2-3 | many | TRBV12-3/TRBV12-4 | CASSLEGDVTQYF | TGTGCCAGCAGTTTAGAGGGGGACGTGACGCAGTATTTT
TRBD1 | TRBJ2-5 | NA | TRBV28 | CASRTQGGSETQYF | TGTGCCAGCAGAACACAGGGGGGTTCAGAGACCCAGTACTTC
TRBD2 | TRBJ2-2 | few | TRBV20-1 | CSATSGTTNTGELFF | TGCAGTGCCACCTCCGGGACTACCAACACCGGGGAGCTGTTTTTT
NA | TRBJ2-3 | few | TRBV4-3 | CASSQEKLGDTQYF | TGCGCCAGCAGCCAAGAAAAGCTTGGAGATACGCAGTATTTT
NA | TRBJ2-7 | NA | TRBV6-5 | CASSNPRRGGPYEQYF | TGTGCCAGCAGTAACCCCCGCAGGGGAGGCCCCTACGAGCAGTACTTC
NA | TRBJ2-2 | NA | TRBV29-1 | CSVGGQYTGELFF | TGCAGCGTTGGTGGTCAGTACACCGGGGAGCTGTTTTTT
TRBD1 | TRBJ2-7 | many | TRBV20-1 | CSAQAGTGYEQYF | TGCAGTGCCCAAGCCGGGACAGGCTACGAGCAGTACTTC
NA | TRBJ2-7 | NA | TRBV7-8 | CASSLNSGYEQYF | TGTGCCAGCAGCTTAAACAGCGGCTACGAGCAGTACTTC
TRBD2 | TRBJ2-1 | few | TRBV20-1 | CSAGLAGGGEQFF | TGCAGTGCCGGACTAGCGGGAGGAGGCGAGCAGTTCTTC
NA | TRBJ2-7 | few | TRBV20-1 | CSAGDWISYEQYF | TGCAGTGCCGGAGACTGGATCTCCTACGAGCAGTACTTC
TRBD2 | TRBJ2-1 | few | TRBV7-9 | CASSLGLAPSDEQFF | TGTGCCAGCAGCTTAGGACTAGCGCCCTCCGATGAGCAGTTCTTC
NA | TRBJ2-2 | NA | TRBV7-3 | CASSLTFTGELFF | TGTGCCAGCAGCTTAACCTTTACCGGGGAGCTGTTTTTT
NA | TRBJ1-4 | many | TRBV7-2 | CASSLPPNEKLFF | TGTGCCAGCAGCTTACCCCCTAATGAAAAACTGTTTTTT
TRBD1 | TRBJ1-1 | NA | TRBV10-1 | CASSELTGQNTEAFF | TGCGCCAGCAGTGAGTTGACAGGGCAGAACACTGAAGCTTTCTTT
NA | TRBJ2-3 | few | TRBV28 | CASSLSGSPGTDTQYF | TGTGCCAGCAGTTTAAGTGGCTCCCCAGGCACAGATACGCAGTATTTT
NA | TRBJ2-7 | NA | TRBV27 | CASSLNRVGKEQYF | TGTGCCAGCAGTCTAAACAGGGTCGGTAAAGAGCAGTACTTC
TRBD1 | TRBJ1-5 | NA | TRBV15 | CATAGQHNQPQHF | TGTGCCACCGCGGGACAGCACAATCAGCCCCAGCATTTT
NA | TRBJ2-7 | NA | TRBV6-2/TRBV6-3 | CASRTSGITYEQYF | TGTGCCAGCAGGACCTCCGGGATAACCTACGAGCAGTACTTC
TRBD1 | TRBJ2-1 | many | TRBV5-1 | CASTRTGGSREQFF | TGCGCCAGCACAAGGACAGGGGGCAGCCGGGAGCAGTTCTTC
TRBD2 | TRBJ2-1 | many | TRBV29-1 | CSVATSSPYNEQFF | TGCAGCGTCGCGACTAGCAGCCCCTACAATGAGCAGTTCTTC
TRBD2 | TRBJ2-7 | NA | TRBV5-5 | CASRITSGVSSYEQYF | TGTGCCAGCAGGATTACTAGCGGGGTGAGCTCCTACGAGCAGTACTTC
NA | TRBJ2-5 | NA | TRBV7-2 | CASSLDGRTVETQYF | TGTGCCAGCAGCTTAGACGGTAGGACAGTAGAGACCCAGTACTTC
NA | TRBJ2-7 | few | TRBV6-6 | CASSRMTSLEQYF | TGTGCCAGCAGTCGTATGACAAGCTTAGAGCAGTACTTC
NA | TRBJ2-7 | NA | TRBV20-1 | CSARDKGVLSYEQYF | TGCAGTGCTAGAGATAAAGGGGTACTCTCCTACGAGCAGTACTTC
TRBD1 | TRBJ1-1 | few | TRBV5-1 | CASVGQGNTEAFF | TGCGCCAGCGTCGGACAGGGGAACACTGAAGCTTTCTTT
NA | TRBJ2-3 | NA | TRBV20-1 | CSALRDADTQYF | TGCAGTGCCCTGAGGGACGCAGATACGCAGTATTTT
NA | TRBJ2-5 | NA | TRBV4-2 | CASSHAAGVNQETQYF | TGTGCCAGCAGCCACGCGGCGGGTGTAAACCAAGAGACCCAGTACTTC
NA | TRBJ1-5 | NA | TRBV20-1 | CSARKVSNQPQHF | TGCAGTGCTAGAAAGGTTAGCAATCAGCCCCAGCATTTT
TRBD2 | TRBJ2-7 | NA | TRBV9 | CASSVDPTGLASSSYEQYF | TGTGCCAGCAGCGTAGACCCCACGGGACTAGCGTCTAGCTCCTACGAGCAGTACTTC
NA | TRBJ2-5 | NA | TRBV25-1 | CASTQRGIGETQYF | TGTGCCAGCACCCAAAGGGGGATCGGAGAGACCCAGTACTTC
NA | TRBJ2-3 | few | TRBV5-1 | CASSLAQVEDTQYF | TGCGCCAGCAGCTTGGCACAAGTCGAGGATACGCAGTATTTT
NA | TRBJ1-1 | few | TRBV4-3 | CASSQDGIGGTEAFF | TGCGCCAGCAGCCAAGATGGGATCGGGGGGACTGAAGCTTTCTTT
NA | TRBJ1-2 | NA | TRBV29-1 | CSVGGRQNYGYTF | TGCAGCGTTGGAGGACGGCAGAACTATGGCTACACCTTC
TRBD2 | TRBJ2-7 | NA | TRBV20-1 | CSARDPRGTSGPSYEQYF | TGCAGTGCTAGAGATCCAAGGGGGACTAGCGGTCCCTCCTACGAGCAGTACTTC
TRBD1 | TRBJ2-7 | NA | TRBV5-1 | CASSKGQPSGEQYF | TGCGCCAGCAGCAAGGGACAGCCATCGGGCGAGCAGTACTTC
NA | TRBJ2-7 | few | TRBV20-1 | CSANRVPYEQYF | TGCAGTGCGAACAGGGTACCCTACGAGCAGTACTTC